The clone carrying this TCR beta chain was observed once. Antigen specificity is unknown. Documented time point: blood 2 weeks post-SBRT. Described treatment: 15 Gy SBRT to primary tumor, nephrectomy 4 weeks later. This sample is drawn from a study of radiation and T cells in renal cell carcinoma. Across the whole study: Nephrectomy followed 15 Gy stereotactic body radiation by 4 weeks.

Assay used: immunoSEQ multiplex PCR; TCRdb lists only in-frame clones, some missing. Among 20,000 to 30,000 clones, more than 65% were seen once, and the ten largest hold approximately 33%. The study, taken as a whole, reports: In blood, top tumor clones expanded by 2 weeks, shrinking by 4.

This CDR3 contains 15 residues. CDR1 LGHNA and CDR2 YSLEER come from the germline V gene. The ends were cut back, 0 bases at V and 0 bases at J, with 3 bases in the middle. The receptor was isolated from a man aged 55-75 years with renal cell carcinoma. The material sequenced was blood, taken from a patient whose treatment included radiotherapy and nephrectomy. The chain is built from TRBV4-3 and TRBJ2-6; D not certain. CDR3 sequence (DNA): TGCGCCAGCAGCCAAGAGGGCTCTGGGGCCAACGTCCTGACTTTC. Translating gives CASSQEGSGANVLTF.